The next 4 T cell receptor beta chains were all read from a single sample in a study of blood T cells in healthy people across ages. Primed by a sample-barcoded 5' primer and a J-beta primer mix, a second PCR proceeded for about 7 to 11 cycles. TCRdb itself ran the 5' RACE reads through MiXCR, one entry per CDR3 protein. Of roughly 1.7 million distinct CDR3 sequences listed, 30% to 35% were seen once; the top ten hold about 11%. Sequencing used blood. These receptors all come from a woman in her 30s in good health.

Of note for this clonotype: This may come from a read error, since a much larger clone is one base off. The chain joins TRBV10-3 to TRBJ2-1; D remains ambiguous. The better agreement between TRBJ2-7 and the DNA end casts doubt on the J call. The length of the CDR3 is 16 residues. Germline lookup yields CDR1 ENHRY and CDR2 SYGVKD. The CDR3 sequence: CAISEWASGAYNEQYF. The CDR3, as DNA: TGTGCCATCAGTGAGTGGGCTAGTGGTGCCTACAATGAGCAGTACTTC.

In DNA form, the CDR3 reads TGCGCCAGCAGCAGTACTAGCGGGAGTGGTGAGACCCAGTACTTC. It specifies CASSSTSGSGETQYF. The chain combines TRBV5-1 with TRBJ2-5; 11 nucleotides match TRBD2. This CDR3 region has 15 residues. Trimming cost V 4 bases and J 5 bases; bases outside gene matches: 7. Germline assignment: CDR1 SGHRS and CDR2 YFSETQ.

This clonotype was observed many times. The chain employs TRBV20-1 and TRBJ2-5; D unclear. Germline V lookup: CDR1 DFQATT, CDR2 SNEGSKA (reference sequence). CDR3 size: 12 residues. V lost 1 base to trimming and J lost 2 bases, with 5 bases between them. The CDR3 reads CSARGLQETQYF. The DNA for the CDR3 is TGCAGTGCTAGAGGGTTGCAAGAGACCCAGTACTTC.

The chain employs TRBV28 and TRBJ2-7; 8 nucleotides agree with TRBD1. The CDR3 consists of 16 residues. Germline loops: CDR1 MDHEN, CDR2 SYDVKM. V lost 6 bases and J lost 1; bases outside the gene matches: 11. CDR3 loop: CASSSTIRDRSYEQYF. The CDR3 DNA reads as TGTGCCAGCAGCTCGACCATCCGGGACAGGTCCTACGAGCAGTACTTC. The complete variable domain, with remaining parts taken from reference TRBV28 and TRBJ2-7, reads DVKVTQSSRYLVKRTGEKVFLECVQDMDHENMFWYRQDPGLGLRLIYFSYDVKMKEKGDIPEGYSVSREKKERFSLILESASTNQTSMYLCASSSTIRDRSYEQYFGPGTRLTVT.